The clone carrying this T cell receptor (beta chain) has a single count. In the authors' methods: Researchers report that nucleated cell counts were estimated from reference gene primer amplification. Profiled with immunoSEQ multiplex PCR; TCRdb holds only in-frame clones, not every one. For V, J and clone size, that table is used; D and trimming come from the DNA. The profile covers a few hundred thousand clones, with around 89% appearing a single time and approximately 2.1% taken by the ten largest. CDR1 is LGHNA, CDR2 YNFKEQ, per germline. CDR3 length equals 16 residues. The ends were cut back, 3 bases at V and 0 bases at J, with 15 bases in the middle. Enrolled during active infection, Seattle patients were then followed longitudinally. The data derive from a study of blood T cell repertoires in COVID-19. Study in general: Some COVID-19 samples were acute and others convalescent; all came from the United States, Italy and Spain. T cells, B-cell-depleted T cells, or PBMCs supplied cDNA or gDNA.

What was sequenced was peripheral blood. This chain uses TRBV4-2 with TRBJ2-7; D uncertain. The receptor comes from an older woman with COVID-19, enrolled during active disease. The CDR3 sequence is CASSQGHSRSSYEQYF. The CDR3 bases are TGTGCCAGCAGCCAGGGTCATTCTAGAAGCTCCTACGAGCAGTACTTC.